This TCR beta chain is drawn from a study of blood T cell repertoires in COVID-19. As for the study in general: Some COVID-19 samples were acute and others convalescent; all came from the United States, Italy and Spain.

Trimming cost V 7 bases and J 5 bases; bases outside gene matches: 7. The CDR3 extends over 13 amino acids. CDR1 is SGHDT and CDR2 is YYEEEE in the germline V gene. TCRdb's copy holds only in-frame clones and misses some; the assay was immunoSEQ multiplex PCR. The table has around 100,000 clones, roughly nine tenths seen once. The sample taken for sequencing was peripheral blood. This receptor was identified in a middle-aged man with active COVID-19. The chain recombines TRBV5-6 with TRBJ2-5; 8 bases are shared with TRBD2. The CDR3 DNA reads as TGTGCCAGCGGGACTAGGCCAAGGGAGACCCAGTACTTC. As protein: CASGTRPRETQYF.